The clone carrying this TCR beta chain was seen a single time. This sample is drawn from a study of blood T cells in healthy people across ages. CDR1 and CDR2 from the germline V gene are MNHEY and SVGEGT. There are 17 residues in the CDR3. V was shortened by 2 bases and J by 1 base, with 16 bases between the two germline ends. For the second PCR, which ran for roughly 6 to 11 cycles, a sample-barcoded 5' primer and a J-beta primer mix were used. TCRdb reprocessed the 5' RACE reads with MiXCR, giving one entry per CDR3 protein. The table shows hundreds of thousands of distinct CDR3 sequences, with 48% occurring only once. Roughly 9.5 milliliters of peripheral blood were drawn from each donor into EDTA-treated tubes.

The source is a man younger than 45 in good health. The chain has TRBV6-2 or TRBV6-3 and TRBJ2-3; D might be TRBD1 (6 bases). Sequencing input: blood. DNA of the CDR3: TGTGCCAGCAGTTACCCACTAATGGGACACCGCACAGATACGCAGTATTTT. Protein product: CASSYPLMGHRTDTQYF.